Included here is one T cell receptor beta chain sequence, with context. The sample belongs to a study of shared clonotypes between healthy human individuals. CDR3 length: 15 amino acids. Germline lookup yields CDR1 SGHVS and CDR2 FNYEAQ. Germline trimming cut 5 bases from V and 1 base from J; bases unmatched to any gene: 8. Ten immunoSEQ deep assay plates held the unsorted PBMC DNA. TCRdb's table, derived via immunoSEQ multiplex PCR, lists solely in-frame clones and lacks some. This table has approximately 500,000 clones, about 75% appearing once. V and J are TRBV7-6 and TRBJ2-7, with TRBD1 identical over 7 bases. The sequenced sample was PBMCs. This TCR came from a woman in her 40s in good health. Some clones in this sample may be carry-over from other donors' samples. CDR3 sequence: CASSLKRGPSYEQYF. The CDR3 nucleotides are TGTGCCAGCAGCCTGAAGAGGGGGCCATCCTACGAGCAGTACTTC.